The next 31 T cell receptor beta chains were all read from a single sample in a study of breast tumors, draining lymph nodes, adjacent tissues. Each CDR3 protein is one row after TCRdb ran MiXCR on the multiplex PCR reads. Of approximately 20,000 distinct CDR3 sequences detected, over 40% appear once; the ten largest clones hold approximately 21%. Specimen: breast tumor tissue. These receptors all stem from a female donor with breast cancer. Some clones in this sample may be carry-over from other donors' samples.

This clonotype was recorded at least ten times. A much larger clone sits a single nucleotide away, making a read error possible. This chain uses TRBV20-1 with TRBJ2-7; D is perhaps TRBD1 or TRBD2 (5 bases each). Germline assignment: CDR1 DFQATT and CDR2 SNEGSKA (reference sequence). V gave up 0 bases and J gave up 6 bases, with 15 bases separating them. The CDR3 has 14 residues. As DNA, the CDR3 is TGCAGTGCTAGAGATCGATCGGGGACGTCCGAGCAGTACTTC. Its translation: CSARDRSGTSEQYF.

This clonotype was detected many times. CDR3 bases: TGTGCCAGCAGCAGCGTAGCCAAAAACATTCAGTACTTC. This codes for CASSSVAKNIQYF. J is TRBJ2-4 and V is TRBV7-3; no firm D call. The CDR3 is 13 amino acids. V was pared by 5 bases and J by 0 bases, with 5 bases between. Germline loops: CDR1 SGHTA, CDR2 FQGTGA. Using reference TRBV7-3 and TRBJ2-4 for the parts outside the CDR3, the full variable domain is GAGVSQTPSNKVTEKGKYVELRCDPISGHTALYWYRQSLGQGPEFLIYFQGTGAADDSGLPNDRFFAVRPEGSVSTLKIQRTERGDSAVYLCASSSVAKNIQYFGAGTRLSVL.

This chain links TRBV2 with TRBJ2-2; 9 bases align to TRBD1. The CDR3 is 15 amino acids. With V trimmed by 7 bases and J by 5 bases, 8 bases remained unmatched. CDR1 and CDR2 (germline): SNHLY, FYNNEI. For the CDR3, the DNA is TGTGCCAGCAAACCGGACAGGGGTTGGACCGGGGAGCTGTTTTTT. It specifies CASKPDRGWTGELFF.

This clonotype was counted many times. The chain has TRBV5-1 and TRBJ1-5, with D maybe TRBD1 (6 bases). The germline V gene encodes CDR1 SGHRS and CDR2 YFSETQ. The CDR3 is 15 amino acids. Trimming took 0 bases from V and 2 from J, leaving 9 bases between them. CDR3 loop: CASSLDRAGNQPQHF. The CDR3 DNA reads as TGCGCCAGCAGCTTGGACAGGGCGGGCAATCAGCCCCAGCATTTT.

The chain links TRBV7-3 to TRBJ2-7, with D possibly TRBD1 on 5 matching bases. Looked up from germline, CDR1 is SGHTA and CDR2 is FQGTGA. Trimming pared 7 bases from V and 4 bases from J, leaving 14 bases between. This CDR3 comprises 13 residues. CDR3 bases: TGTGCCAGCACCTGGGGCCTGTCTTACGAGCAGTACTTC. Translating it yields CASTWGLSYEQYF.

Ten or more counts support this clonotype. The chain uses TRBV4-3 and TRBJ2-1; possible D gene TRBD1, 6 bases. The length of the CDR3 is 15 residues. V lost 1 base and J 7 bases, leaving 14 bases between the germline ends. The germline V gene has CDR1 LGHNA and CDR2 YSLEER. Here the CDR3 DNA reads TGCGCCAGCAGCCAAGTAGGGGTGGGGGCGAATGAGCAGTTCTTC. Translation: CASSQVGVGANEQFF.

The chain combines TRBV6-2 or TRBV6-3 with TRBJ2-6, with 8 nucleotides matching TRBD1. The CDR3 is 16 residues long. V lost 3 bases and J lost 0; bases outside the gene matches: 1. Germline CDR1 is MNHEY and CDR2 is SVGEGT. The CDR3 nucleotides are TGTGCCAGCAGTTATGGGACAGGCTCTGGGGCCAACGTCCTGACTTTC. This encodes CASSYGTGSGANVLTF.

The J gene is TRBJ2-3, the V gene TRBV7-2; 11 bases agree with TRBD2. Germline trimming cut 5 bases from V and 3 bases from J; bases unmatched to any gene: 7. The CDR3 has 16 amino acids. CDR1 is SGHTA, CDR2 FQGNSA, per germline. The CDR3 DNA follows: TGTGCCAGCAGCGTACTAGCGGGAGTGAGGACAGATACGCAGTATTTT. Its translation is CASSVLAGVRTDTQYF.

This clonotype showed up many times. This chain uses TRBV27 with TRBJ2-2, with 8 bases aligning to TRBD1. Germline CDR1 and CDR2: MNHEY and SMNVEV (reference sequence). After removal of 5 bases from V and 4 bases from J, the junction contained 6 bases not matched to a gene. This CDR3 spans 15 amino acids. The CDR3 region has the DNA TGTGCCAGCAGTCCCGACAGGGGAGCCACCGGGGAGCTGTTTTTT. This encodes CASSPDRGATGELFF.

Of note for this clonotype: This may come from a read error, since a much larger clone is one base off. The chain couples TRBV20-1 to TRBJ2-6, with 10 bases matching TRBD1. Germline assignment: CDR1 DFQATT and CDR2 SNEGSKA (reference sequence). The CDR3 has 16 amino acids. The CDR3 protein is CSAPGTGESAANVLTF. DNA of the CDR3: TGCAGTGCACCCGGGACAGGGGAATCTGCGGCCAACGTCCTGACTTTC.

This clonotype is medium-sized by share. J is TRBJ1-6 and V is TRBV7-6; D perhaps matches TRBD1 (5 bases). The V gene's germline CDR1 is SGHVS and CDR2 FNYEAQ. The CDR3 contains 19 residues. The germline V and J ends were trimmed by 2 bases and 0 bases, with 17 bases remaining between them. The CDR3 nucleotides are TGTGCCAGCAGCTTAAAGGGGAATCGGGAGAGCTCCTATAATTCACCCCTCCACTTT. It yields the protein CASSLKGNRESSYNSPLHF.

This clonotype was counted many times. The V call is TRBV7-8, the J call TRBJ1-2, with 9 bases fitting TRBD1. CDR3 length equals 14 residues. Per germline, CDR1 SGHVS and CDR2 FQNEAQ. With 4 bases clipped from V and 8 bases from J, the junction kept 8 bases outside the gene matches. CDR3 nucleotides: TGTGCCAGCAGCTCACAACAGGGGGCGCGGGGCTACACCTTC. The encoded protein is CASSSQQGARGYTF.

This clonotype was counted between two and nine times. A read error may be the cause here, since a much bigger clone is one base away. The chain joins TRBV27 to TRBJ2-5, with 10 bases fitting TRBD2. V shed 5 bases and J 3 bases; nucleotides not matched to a gene: 12. There are 17 residues in the CDR3. Looked up from germline, CDR1 is MNHEY and CDR2 is SMNVEV (reference sequence). In DNA, the CDR3 is TGTGCCAGCAGTGCCTCCTTCGGACTAGCGGAGAAAGAGACCCAGTACTTC. It codes for CASSASFGLAEKETQYF.

This clonotype was detected many times. The rearrangement links TRBV20-1 to TRBJ2-4; 9 bases agree with TRBD2. The CDR3 is 17 amino acids. In germline, CDR1 is DFQATT, CDR2 SNEGSKA (reference sequence). V was clipped by 3 bases and J by 0 bases; unmatched bases: 9. The CDR3 bases are TGCAGTGCTAGTCAGTCTAGCGGGGCACTAGCCAAAAACATTCAGTACTTC. Translation gives CSASQSSGALAKNIQYF.

This clonotype appeared a single time. The CDR3 DNA reads TGTGCCAGCAGTCCACAAGGGACTACCGATGAGCAGTTCTTC. It is translated as CASSPQGTTDEQFF. The chain carries TRBV6-2 or TRBV6-3 and TRBJ2-1, with 7 bases identical to TRBD2. CDR3 length equals 14 residues. The ends lost 5 bases at V and 8 bases at J; junction bases unmatched: 9. From germline, CDR1 is MNHEY and CDR2 SVGEGT.

This clonotype is medium-sized within its sample. V gene TRBV7-2 combines with J gene TRBJ2-7; D is unresolved. The CDR3 extends over 14 amino acids. The germline V gene has CDR1 SGHTA and CDR2 FQGNSA. V was pared by 0 bases and J by 4 bases, with 10 bases between. Here the CDR3 DNA reads TGTGCCAGCAGCTTAGCGCTAGGACGGTACGAGCAGTACTTC. Translated, it gives CASSLALGRYEQYF. The variable domain in full, with the rest retrieved from reference TRBV7-2 and TRBJ2-7, is GAGVSQSPSNKVTEKGKDVELRCDPISGHTALYWYRQSLGQGLEFLIYFQGNSAPDKSGLPSDRFSAERTGGSVSTLTIQRTQQEDSAVYLCASSLALGRYEQYFGPGTRLTVT.

This clonotype was seen repeatedly, ten times or more. The chain employs TRBV12-3 or TRBV12-4 and TRBJ2-7, with D unclear. The CDR3 sequence is 13 residues long. The V end was cut by 4 bases, the J end by 7 bases, with 14 bases between. The CDR3: CASSSTTTLEQYF. The CDR3 DNA sequence: TGTGCCAGCAGTTCGACAACCACCTTAGAGCAGTACTTC.

This clonotype was seen a few times. The chain has TRBV10-3 and TRBJ1-5; tentative D call: TRBD1 (5 bases). Deletions cut 4 bases from V and 0 bases from J, with 13 bases between. The CDR3 runs to 16 residues. Germline CDR1 ENHRY, CDR2 SYGVKD. CDR3 sequence: CAISAGAGNSNQPQHF. DNA of the CDR3: TGTGCCATCAGTGCCGGGGCAGGGAATAGCAATCAGCCCCAGCATTTT.

In this sample, this clonotype turned up many times. At one boundary the junction diverges from the germline segment, which might be a read error. The genes are TRBV12-3 or TRBV12-4 and TRBJ2-1, with 14 bases identical to TRBD2. The length of the CDR3 is 17 residues. The CDR3 bases are TGTGCCAGCAGCTTAGGAGGACTAGCGGGAGGTTACAATGAGCAGTTCTTC. Translation: CASSLGGLAGGYNEQFF.

A word on this clonotype: Lacking the conserved final phenylalanine or tryptophan, this CDR3 likely reflects a read error. J is TRBJ2-7 and V is TRBV19; 12 nucleotides agree with TRBD1. Germline CDR1 LNHDA, CDR2 SQIVND (reference sequence). The CDR3 runs to 16 residues. V was pared by 4 bases and J by 5 bases, with 9 bases of the junction left unmatched. The CDR3 bases are TGTGCCAGTAGTAGGGTCCCGGGACAGGGGGCCGACGAGCAGTACTCC. It specifies CASSRVPGQGADEQYS.

This clonotype appeared many times. V and J are TRBV19 and TRBJ2-2; no firm D call. Germline CDR1 is LNHDA and CDR2 is SQIVND (reference sequence). CDR3 length: 11 amino acids. Trimming took 5 bases from V and 9 from J, leaving 7 bases between them. CDR3 nucleotides: TGTGCCAGTAGTGGCCCATGGGAGCTGTTTTTT. This encodes CASSGPWELFF.

In this sample, this clonotype turned up once. V is TRBV20-1 and J is TRBJ2-7; possibly TRBD2 for D (5 bases). Germline CDR1 is DFQATT and CDR2 is SNEGSKA (reference sequence). Trimming took 5 bases from V and 5 from J, leaving 16 bases between them. The length of the CDR3 is 13 residues. The CDR3 loop is CSARTSGPDEQYF. In DNA form, the CDR3 reads TGCAGTGCTCGGACGAGCGGCCCCGACGAGCAGTACTTC.

This clonotype was observed many times. One base away lies a much larger clone, so this may be a sequencing read error. The CDR3 reads CSAPTSGGYTEQFF. Written as DNA, the CDR3 is TGCAGTGCCCCGACTAGCGGGGGTTACACTGAGCAGTTCTTC. The chain has TRBV20-1 and TRBJ2-1, with 12 bases that match TRBD2. The CDR3 is 14 amino acids. CDR1 and CDR2 (germline): DFQATT, SNEGSKA (reference sequence).

This chain connects TRBV5-1 to TRBJ2-3; the match to TRBD1 covers 8 bases. Germline loops: CDR1 SGHRS, CDR2 YFSETQ. The CDR3 length is 15 residues. V was pared by 3 bases and J by 0 bases, with 3 bases of the junction left unmatched. CDR3 region: CASSSGQGSTDTQYF. The CDR3 DNA reads TGCGCCAGCAGCTCTGGACAGGGTAGCACAGATACGCAGTATTTT.

V usage is TRBV6-1 and J usage is TRBJ2-3; TRBD2 matches 13 bases. Germline lookup yields CDR1 MNHNS and CDR2 SASEGT. Trimming cost V 5 bases and J 3 bases; bases outside gene matches: 8. The CDR3 has 17 residues. The CDR3 sequence: CASSLTSGRRRTDTQYF. CDR3 DNA sequence: TGTGCCAGCAGTCTGACTAGCGGGAGGCGGAGGACAGATACGCAGTATTTT.

The chain links TRBV20-1 to TRBJ2-7; D may match TRBD1 or TRBD2 (5 bases each). The CDR3 has 14 residues. Trimming took 6 bases from V and 0 from J, leaving 15 bases between them. Germline loops: CDR1 DFQATT, CDR2 SNEGSKA (reference sequence). CDR3 loop: CSASRGQSSYEQYF. The CDR3 DNA follows: TGCAGTGCCAGCCGGGGCCAAAGCTCCTACGAGCAGTACTTC.

This clonotype was counted at least ten times. The chain employs TRBV12-3 or TRBV12-4 and TRBJ1-3; D not resolved. Deletions cut 6 bases from V and 8 bases from J, with 14 bases between. This CDR3 is built from 13 residues. The CDR3 sequence: CASSPGLRYTIYF. The CDR3 nucleotides read TGTGCCAGCAGCCCCGGTTTGCGGTACACCATATATTTT.

This clonotype was found many times. This chain connects TRBV11-3 to TRBJ2-7; D remains unclear. In germline, CDR1 is SGHNT, CDR2 YENEEA. Trimming shortened V by 0 bases and J by 3 bases, and 9 bases separated the two germline ends. The CDR3 has 14 residues. In nucleotides, the CDR3 is TGTGCCAGCAGCTTAGAGGGGTCGTTCTACGAGCAGTACTTC. It yields the protein CASSLEGSFYEQYF. Drawing the rest from reference TRBV11-3 and TRBJ2-7, the complete variable domain is EAGVVQSPRYKIIEKKQPVAFWCNPISGHNTLYWYLQNLGQGPELLIRYENEEAVDDSQLPKDRFSAERLKGVDSTLKIQPAELGDSAVYLCASSLEGSFYEQYFGPGTRLTVT.

This clonotype was found many times. The rearrangement links TRBV4-1 to TRBJ2-3; D unclear. This CDR3 is 15 amino acids long. Germline lookup yields CDR1 MGHRA and CDR2 YSYEKL. Trimming shortened V by 6 bases and J by 2 bases, and 15 bases separated the two germline ends. This chain's CDR3 is CASSHDGIITDTQYF. As DNA, the CDR3 is TGCGCCAGCAGTCATGACGGAATTATCACAGATACGCAGTATTTT.

This clonotype was counted ten times or more. A much more abundant neighbour one base away suggests this may be a read error. The gene calls are TRBV20-1 and TRBJ2-7; D remains ambiguous. The CDR3 covers 11 residues. The germline CDR1 and CDR2 sequences are DFQATT and SNEGSKA (reference sequence). CDR3 region: CSATKVSEQSF. The CDR3 bases are TGCAGTGCTACGAAGGTGAGCGAGCAGTCCTTC.

Judged by abundance, this clonotype is medium-sized. The V gene is TRBV30, the J gene TRBJ1-5; D unresolved. V was clipped by 0 bases and J by 2 bases, with 11 bases between them. There are 15 residues in the CDR3. Germline loops: CDR1 GTSNPN, CDR2 SVGIG (reference sequence). The CDR3 loop reads CAWSVSAARNQPQHF. CDR3 DNA: TGTGCCTGGAGTGTATCGGCAGCTCGCAATCAGCCCCAGCATTTT.